This T cell receptor (beta chain) appears in the sequencing data of a study of blood T cell repertoires in COVID-19. Study information: Samples representing acute and convalescent COVID-19 were sourced from the United States, Italy and Spain. The cDNA or gDNA used as material had been derived from T cells, B-cell-depleted T cells, or PBMCs.

Original analysis: Amplification with reference gene primers provided the estimates of nucleated cell counts. Only in-frame clones appear in the TCRdb table, and some are missing; sequencing was by immunoSEQ multiplex PCR. From that table come the V and J calls and clone size; the DNA was used to work out D and trimming. The repertoire has approximately 260,000 clones, approximately 84% of them found once; the top ten carry around 7.8%. Looked up from germline, CDR1 is DFQATT and CDR2 is SNEGSKA (reference sequence). This CDR3 is 13 amino acids long. The ends were cut back, 3 bases at V and 6 bases at J, with 14 bases in the middle.

This receptor was identified in a human donor in a cohort sampled during active COVID-19. The rearrangement joins TRBV20-1 to TRBJ1-1; D remains unclear. The sample taken for sequencing was peripheral blood. The DNA for the CDR3 is TGCAGTGCTAGTGCCCCGGCGGGCGCTGAAGCTTTCTTT. As protein: CSASAPAGAEAFF.